The entry below gives a single T cell receptor beta chain sequence along with its context. Using immunoSEQ multiplex PCR, the repertoire was profiled, and TCRdb retains in-frame clones only, with some absent. The sample shows 45,000 to 60,000 clones, 90% to 95% of them seen only once. These data belong to a study of OX40 agonist ivuxolimab in advanced cancers. About the study: From roughly 23 to 85 years was the age range, with a mean of 60 years, and about 83% were male.

The TCR sequence derives from an adult with an advanced solid tumor such as melanoma, head and neck, liver or kidney cancer. The source material was CD4+ or CD8+ T cells sorted from blood, sampled in a trial of the OX40 agonist ivuxolimab.

This chain's CDR3 is CASSLIGGYNEQFF. DNA for the CDR3: TGTGCCAGCAGCTTAATAGGGGGATACAATGAGCAGTTCTTC. The V gene is TRBV7-9, the J gene TRBJ2-1; weak D call: TRBD1 (6 bases). The CDR3 runs 14 residues. CDR1 is SEHNR and CDR2 is FQNEAQ in the germline V gene (reference sequence). V gave up 2 bases and J gave up 4 bases, with 9 bases separating them.